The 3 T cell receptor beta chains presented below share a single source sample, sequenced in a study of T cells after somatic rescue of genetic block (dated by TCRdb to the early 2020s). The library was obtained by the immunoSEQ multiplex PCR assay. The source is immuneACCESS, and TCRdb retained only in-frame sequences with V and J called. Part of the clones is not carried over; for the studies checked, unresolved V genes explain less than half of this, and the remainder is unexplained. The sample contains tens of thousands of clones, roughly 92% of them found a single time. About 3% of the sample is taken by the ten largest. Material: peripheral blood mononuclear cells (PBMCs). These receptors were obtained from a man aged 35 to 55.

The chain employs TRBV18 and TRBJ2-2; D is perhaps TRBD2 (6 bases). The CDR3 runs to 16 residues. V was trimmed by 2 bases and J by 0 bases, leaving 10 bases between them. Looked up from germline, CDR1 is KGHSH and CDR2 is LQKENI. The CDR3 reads CASSPNGGANTGELFF. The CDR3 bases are TGTGCCAGCTCACCAAACGGGGGAGCGAACACCGGGGAGCTGTTTTTT.

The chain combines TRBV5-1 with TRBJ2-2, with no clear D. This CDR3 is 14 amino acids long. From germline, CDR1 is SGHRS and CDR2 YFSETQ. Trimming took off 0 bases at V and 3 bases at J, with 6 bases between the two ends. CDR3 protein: CASSLVLDTGELFF. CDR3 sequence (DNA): TGCGCCAGCAGCTTGGTATTGGACACCGGGGAGCTGTTTTTT.

CDR3 amino acids: CASSQERTGAYLLAKNIQYF. CDR3 DNA: TGTGCCAGCAGCCAAGAAAGGACAGGGGCCTACTTACTAGCCAAAAACATTCAGTACTTC. The chain couples TRBV4-2 to TRBJ2-4; 9 bases align to TRBD1. Germline loops: CDR1 LGHNA, CDR2 YNFKEQ. This CDR3 comprises 20 residues. The J segment lost 0 bases and the V segment lost 0 bases, leaving 12 bases of the junction unmatched.